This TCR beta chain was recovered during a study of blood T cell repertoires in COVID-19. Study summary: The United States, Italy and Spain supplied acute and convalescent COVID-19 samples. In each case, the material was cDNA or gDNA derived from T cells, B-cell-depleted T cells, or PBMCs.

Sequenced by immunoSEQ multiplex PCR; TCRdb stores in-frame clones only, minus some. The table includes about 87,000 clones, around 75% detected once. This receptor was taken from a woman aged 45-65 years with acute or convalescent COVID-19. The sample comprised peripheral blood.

DNA for the CDR3: TGTGCCATAGGGGAGGGGGGAGAAGCTTTCTTT. Its protein is CAIGEGGEAFF. The chain has TRBV10-3 and TRBJ1-1; a possible D gene is TRBD1 (6 bases). The CDR3 runs to 11 residues. V was cut by 9 bases and J by 8 bases, with 13 bases left in between. Germline CDR1 and CDR2: ENHRY and SYGVKD.